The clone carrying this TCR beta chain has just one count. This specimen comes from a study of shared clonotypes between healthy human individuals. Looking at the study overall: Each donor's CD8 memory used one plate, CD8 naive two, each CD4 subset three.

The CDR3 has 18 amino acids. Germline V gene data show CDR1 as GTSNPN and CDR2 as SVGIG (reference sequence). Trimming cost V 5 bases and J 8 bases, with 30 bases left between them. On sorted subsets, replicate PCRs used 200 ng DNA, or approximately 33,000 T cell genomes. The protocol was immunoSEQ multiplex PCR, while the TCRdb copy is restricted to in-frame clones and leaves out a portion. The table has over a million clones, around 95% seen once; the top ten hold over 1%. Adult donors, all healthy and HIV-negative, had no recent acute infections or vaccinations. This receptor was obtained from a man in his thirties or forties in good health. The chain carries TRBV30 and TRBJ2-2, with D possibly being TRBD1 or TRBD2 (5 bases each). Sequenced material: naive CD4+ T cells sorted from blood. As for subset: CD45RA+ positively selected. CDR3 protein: CAWGNPGLGLGLAGELFF. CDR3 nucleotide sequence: TGTGCCTGGGGAAACCCGGGGCTAGGATTGGGTTTAGCGGGGGAGCTGTTTTTT.